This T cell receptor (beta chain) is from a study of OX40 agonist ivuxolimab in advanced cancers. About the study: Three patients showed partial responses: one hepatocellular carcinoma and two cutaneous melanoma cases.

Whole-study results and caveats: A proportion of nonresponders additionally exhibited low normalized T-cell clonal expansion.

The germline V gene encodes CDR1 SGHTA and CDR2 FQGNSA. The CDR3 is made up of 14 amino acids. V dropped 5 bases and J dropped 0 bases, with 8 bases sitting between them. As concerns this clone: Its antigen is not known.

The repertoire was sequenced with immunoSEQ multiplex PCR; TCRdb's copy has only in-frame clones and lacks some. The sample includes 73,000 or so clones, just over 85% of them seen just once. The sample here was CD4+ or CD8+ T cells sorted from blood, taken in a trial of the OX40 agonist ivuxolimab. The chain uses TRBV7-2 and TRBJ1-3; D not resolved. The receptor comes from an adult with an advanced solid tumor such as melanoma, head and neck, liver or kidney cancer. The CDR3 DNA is TGTGCCAGCAGCCCCTCCGGCTCTGGAAACACCATATATTTT. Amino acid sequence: CASSPSGSGNTIYF.